The count of the clone carrying this T cell receptor (beta chain) is one. The sample belongs to a study of T cells in narcolepsy. Profiling relied on immunoSEQ multiplex PCR, and the TCRdb table lists in-frame clones only, not all of them. The sample carries around 24,000 clones, roughly four fifths recorded once. The sequenced material came from CD45RA- memory CD4+ T cells from PBMCs. This receptor was obtained from a human donor with narcolepsy.

CDR3 protein: CASSRLATYEQYF. The CDR3 DNA is TGTGCCAGCAGTCGACTAGCCACCTACGAGCAGTACTTC. This chain joins TRBV7-2 and TRBJ2-7, with 7 positions matching TRBD2. V lost 6 bases and J lost 2; bases outside the gene matches: 4. This CDR3 spans 13 amino acids. Per the germline V gene, CDR1 is SGHTA and CDR2 is FQGNSA.